This T cell receptor beta chain was recovered during a study of control samples from healthy donors and cancer patients. This clone was seen just once. TCRdb's table, derived via immunoSEQ multiplex PCR, lists solely in-frame clones and lacks some. The table includes some 130,000 clones, 88% detected once. Germline V gives CDR1 MGHRA, CDR2 YSYEKL. The CDR3 extends over 16 amino acids. The junction had 5 bases not matched to a gene; V was cut back by 4 bases and J by 2 bases. The sequence derives from a man aged 40-50 years in good health. Sequenced material: blood. The chain is built from TRBV4-1 and TRBJ2-3; 11 bases are a match to TRBD2. The CDR3 bases are TGCGCCAGCAGCCCTGGGACTAGCGGCTACACAGATACGCAGTATTTT. Its translation is CASSPGTSGYTDTQYF.